This T cell receptor (beta chain) was captured by sequencing in a study of identifying expanded T cells in peripheral blood. Study observations and caveats: Differentially abundant clones: 0.95 to 1.5 between replicates, 16.4 at approximately 14 days, under 25 at four. Roughly 2-week clone count variance significantly increased as total template count grew.

As for this clone: As yet, its antigen is unknown.

No infections or other immune events were documented during collection. Here immunoSEQ multiplex PCR was the method, and the copy in TCRdb shows in-frame clones only, minus some. Of under 120,000 clones in the sample, about 89% were seen once. The sample taken for sequencing was blood. The clonotype was recovered from a person between 18 and 69 years old in good health.

The CDR3 DNA is TGTGCCAGCAGCTTGGCAGGACCGCCACTCGATACGCAGTATTTT. It encodes CASSLAGPPLDTQYF. The chain carries TRBV5-4 and TRBJ2-3; D uncertain. V was cut by 0 bases and J by 6 bases, with 14 bases left in between. CDR1 SGHNT and CDR2 YYREEE come from the germline V gene (reference sequence). This CDR3 has 15 residues.